The 25 T cell receptor beta chains below come from one sample, sequenced in a study of shared T cell receptors in the human thymus. Only in-frame clones appear in the TCRdb table, and some are missing; sequencing was by immunoSEQ multiplex PCR. The sample holds over 350,000 clones, 95% seen once. The sample taken for sequencing was thymocytes. The receptors were gathered from a human donor.

The chain is built from TRBV7-9 and TRBJ2-7; 10 positions match TRBD2. This CDR3 spans 16 amino acids. The germline V gene encodes CDR1 SEHNR and CDR2 FQNEAQ (reference sequence). The ends lost 8 bases at V and 6 bases at J; junction bases unmatched: 16. The CDR3 region has the DNA TGTGCCAGCCTAATTCGAGGGGCTAGCGGGAGAAGCGAGCAGTACTTC. This translates into CASLIRGASGRSEQYF.

Points on this clone: Other DNA sequences in the same sample also yield this CDR3. The rearrangement uses TRBV27 and TRBJ2-7; D is unresolved. Germline V gene lookup returns CDR1 MNHEY and CDR2 SMNVEV (reference sequence). The germline V and J ends were trimmed by 2 bases and 1 base, with 6 bases remaining between them. The CDR3 is made up of 13 amino acids. CDR3: CASSLTDSYEQYF. The CDR3 region has the DNA TGTGCCAGCAGTTTAACGGATTCCTACGAGCAGTACTTC.

V usage is TRBV5-6 and J usage is TRBJ1-1; maybe TRBD1 (6 bases). The CDR3 length is 14 residues. Germline loops: CDR1 SGHDT, CDR2 YYEEEE. V lost 3 bases and J 1 base, leaving 10 bases between the germline ends. DNA for the CDR3: TGTGCCAGCAGCTCGGGACACCCGAACACTGAAGCTTTCTTT. It encodes CASSSGHPNTEAFF.

This chain joins TRBV7-6 and TRBJ2-7; 10 bases fit TRBD2. This CDR3 spans 15 amino acids. Looked up from germline, CDR1 is SGHVS and CDR2 is FNYEAQ. V shed 3 bases, J shed 5 bases, and the junction held 7 bases outside the gene matches. CDR3 DNA: TGTGCCAGCAGCTTGGGTCTAGCGGGAGTGGACGAGCAGTACTTC. This encodes CASSLGLAGVDEQYF.

V and J are TRBV7-9 and TRBJ2-7; D is uncertain. The CDR3 sequence is 14 residues long. From germline, CDR1 is SEHNR and CDR2 FQNEAQ (reference sequence). The V end was cut by 2 bases, the J end by 7 bases, with 15 bases between. CDR3 in DNA: TGTGCCAGCAGCTTAACTGGCGGCGGTCGAGAGCAGTACTTC. Amino acids: CASSLTGGGREQYF. The full variable domain, completed using reference TRBV7-9 and TRBJ2-7, is DTGVSQNPRHKITKRGQNVTFRCDPISEHNRLYWYRQTLGQGPEFLTYFQNEAQLEKSRLLSDRFSAERPKGSFSTLEIQRTEQGDSAMYLCASSLTGGGREQYFGPGTRLTVT.

The sample holds a few counts of this clone. The V and J genes are TRBV4-3 and TRBJ2-7, with TRBD1 matching 7 bases. The CDR3 loop spans 18 amino acids. Germline CDR1 is LGHNA and CDR2 is YSLEER. V was pared by 2 bases and J by 3 bases, with 16 bases of the junction left unmatched. For the CDR3, the DNA is TGCGCCAGCAGCCAACACCCTCGAGACGGGACAGAACTCTACGAGCAGTACTTC. Translating gives CASSQHPRDGTELYEQYF.

This chain connects TRBV7-3 to TRBJ2-2; 7 bases align to TRBD2. CDR1 is SGHTA and CDR2 is FQGTGA in the germline V gene. J was trimmed by 7 bases and V by 5 bases; bases with no gene match: 1. This CDR3 is built from 12 residues. The CDR3 nucleotides read TGTGCCAGCAGCCCGGGAGGCGGGGAGCTGTTTTTT. It specifies CASSPGGGELFF.

Only one count was recorded for this clone. The V gene is TRBV4-1, the J gene TRBJ1-4; 12 nucleotides line up with TRBD1. The germline V gene has CDR1 MGHRA and CDR2 YSYEKL. V lost 3 bases and J lost 8; bases outside the gene matches: 10. The CDR3 loop spans 17 amino acids. CDR3 loop: CASSHPGQGAVKEKLFF. CDR3 nucleotides: TGCGCCAGCAGCCACCCGGGACAGGGGGCCGTTAAAGAAAAACTGTTTTTT.

V is TRBV5-1 and J is TRBJ2-1; 9 bases fit TRBD2. The CDR3 loop spans 16 amino acids. V dropped 4 bases and J dropped 6; count of bases not matched to a gene: 11. CDR1 SGHRS and CDR2 YFSETQ come from the germline V gene. CDR3 region: CASSIPGLAGCNEQFF. CDR3 nucleotide sequence: TGCGCCAGCAGCATCCCGGGACTAGCTGGTTGCAATGAGCAGTTCTTC.

This clone was seen only once. The CDR3, as DNA: TGTGCCAGCACTCTTGGACTAGGTCGCGAGACCCAGTACTTC. Residues: CASTLGLGRETQYF. V usage is TRBV5-4 and J usage is TRBJ2-5; 7 nucleotides align to TRBD2. Losses at the gene ends were 6 bases for V and 5 bases for J; bases not matched to a gene: 10. CDR1 and CDR2 from the germline V gene are SGHNT and YYREEE (reference sequence). The CDR3 loop spans 14 amino acids.

In nucleotides, the CDR3 is TGTGCCAGCACCATTAGCGGGAGCTCGAATGAGCAGTTCTTC. The encoded protein is CASTISGSSNEQFF. The chain employs TRBV7-3 and TRBJ2-1, with TRBD2 matching over 9 bases. Germline loops: CDR1 SGHTA, CDR2 FQGTGA. The CDR3 spans 14 residues. V gave up 7 bases and J gave up 7 bases; unmatched junction bases: 8.

The chain combines TRBV28 with TRBJ2-3; 7 nucleotides line up with TRBD2. The CDR3 loop spans 16 amino acids. Per the germline V gene, CDR1 is MDHEN and CDR2 is SYDVKM. Trimming took 3 bases from V and 1 from J; bases not matched to a gene: 7. This chain's CDR3 is CASSLEAGDGTDTQYF. The CDR3 DNA reads as TGTGCCAGCAGTTTGGAGGCGGGGGATGGCACAGATACGCAGTATTTT.

In DNA form, the CDR3 reads TGTGCCAGCAGTTTTGGCAGAGAAGAGACCCAGTACTTC. This codes for CASSFGREETQYF. The gene calls are TRBV28 and TRBJ2-5; no clear D gene. V was pared by 3 bases and J by 3 bases, with 8 bases between. CDR1 and CDR2 from the germline V gene are MDHEN and SYDVKM. The CDR3 is made up of 13 amino acids.

In its sample, this clone was seen a few times. V is TRBV14 and J is TRBJ2-1; TRBD1 aligns across 12 bases. V lost 6 bases and J lost 9; bases outside the gene matches: 9. The CDR3 contains 15 residues. Germline CDR1 reads SGHDN; CDR2 reads FVKESK. This chain's CDR3 is CASSQPGQGAGEQFF. Written as DNA, the CDR3 is TGTGCCAGCAGTCAACCGGGACAGGGGGCCGGTGAGCAGTTCTTC.

The chain couples TRBV29-1 to TRBJ2-7; tentative D call: TRBD1 (6 bases). The V and J ends lost 7 bases and 2 bases respectively, with 12 bases between them. This CDR3 is 12 amino acids long. Per the germline V gene, CDR1 is SQVTM and CDR2 is ANQGSEA. The CDR3 reads CSAGDIPYEQYF. The CDR3 nucleotides are TGCAGCGCCGGGGACATTCCCTACGAGCAGTACTTC.

The V call is TRBV6-5, the J call TRBJ2-5; 9 bases agree with TRBD2. The V and J ends lost 2 bases and 5 bases, in that order; junction bases with no gene match: 6. The length of the CDR3 is 15 residues. Germline V gene lookup returns CDR1 MNHEY and CDR2 SVGAGI. CDR3 in amino acids: CASSYSAGGRETQYF. The CDR3 coding sequence is TGTGCCAGCAGTTACAGCGCGGGAGGGAGGGAGACCCAGTACTTC.

This clone appeared once. V usage is TRBV4-1 and J usage is TRBJ1-2; unclear D gene. Per the germline V gene, CDR1 is MGHRA and CDR2 is YSYEKL. The CDR3 spans 14 residues. V was shortened by 1 base and J by 3 bases, with 9 bases between the two germline ends. CDR3 coding DNA: TGCGCCAGCAGCCAAGCAGGTGGGCACTATGGCTACACCTTC. This encodes CASSQAGGHYGYTF.

This chain joins TRBV27 and TRBJ2-7; 7 bases align to TRBD1. The CDR3 sequence is 14 residues long. V was clipped by 5 bases and J by 3 bases; unmatched bases: 7. Germline CDR1 reads MNHEY; CDR2 reads SMNVEV (reference sequence). Written as DNA, the CDR3 is TGTGCCAGCAGTCCCCAGACAGGGATCTACGAGCAGTACTTC. Protein product: CASSPQTGIYEQYF.

The chain joins TRBV27 to TRBJ1-4; TRBD1 agrees at 7 bases. This CDR3 has 14 residues. V lost 5 bases and J lost 4; bases outside the gene matches: 4. The germline CDR1 and CDR2 sequences are MNHEY and SMNVEV (reference sequence). CDR3 DNA sequence: TGTGCCAGCAGTGGCGGGACAGTTAATGAAAAACTGTTTTTT. Translated, it gives CASSGGTVNEKLFF.

The V and J genes are TRBV11-2 and TRBJ2-1, with D perhaps TRBD1 (6 bases). The CDR3 sequence is 19 residues long. V lost 4 bases and J lost 8, with 30 bases in between. Germline V gene data show CDR1 as SGHAT and CDR2 as FQNNGV. The CDR3 loop is CASSSWGPGRNTSFHEQFF. The CDR3 bases are TGTGCCAGCAGCTCCTGGGGGCCGGGAAGGAACACGTCGTTCCATGAGCAGTTCTTC.

V gene TRBV28 combines with J gene TRBJ2-7; 14 positions match TRBD2. J was trimmed by 3 bases and V by 7 bases; bases with no gene match: 2. This CDR3 spans 14 amino acids. Germline V gene lookup returns CDR1 MDHEN and CDR2 SYDVKM. CDR3 sequence (DNA): TGTGCCAGCAAAGGACTAGCGGGGGGCTACGAGCAGTACTTC. Encoded protein: CASKGLAGGYEQYF. Supplemented by reference TRBV28 and TRBJ2-7, the full variable domain reads DVKVTQSSRYLVKRTGEKVFLECVQDMDHENMFWYRQDPGLGLRLIYFSYDVKMKEKGDIPEGYSVSREKKERFSLILESASTNQTSMYLCASKGLAGGYEQYFGPGTRLTVT.

J is TRBJ2-3 and V is TRBV7-2; weak D call: TRBD1 (6 bases). The CDR3 has 16 amino acids. Between the trimmed V and J ends, which lost 3 bases and 2 bases, there was a span of 15 bases. The V gene's germline CDR1 is SGHTA and CDR2 FQGNSA. The CDR3 DNA reads as TGTGCCAGCAGCTTGGAAATGGACAGCTACACAGATACGCAGTATTTT. It specifies CASSLEMDSYTDTQYF.

This CDR3 reads CASSVYGNTGELFF. Written as DNA, the CDR3 is TGTGCCAGCAGCGTATACGGGAACACCGGGGAGCTGTTTTTT. The chain links TRBV9 to TRBJ2-2; D gene unclear. The CDR3 has 14 amino acids. The germline CDR1 and CDR2 sequences are SGDLS and YYNGEE. Trimming left V 1 base short and J 1 base short, with 5 bases between.

The chain combines TRBV7-8 with TRBJ1-4; tentatively, D is TRBD1 (5 bases). Germline lookup yields CDR1 SGHVS and CDR2 FQNEAQ. CDR3 length: 15 amino acids. Trimming cost V 5 bases and J 8 bases, with 18 bases left between them. In DNA form, the CDR3 reads TGTGCCAGCAGCGAGAACCGGGACGGGGAAGAAAAACTGTTTTTT. Translation: CASSENRDGEEKLFF.

The chain couples TRBV10-2 to TRBJ2-1, with 9 bases that match TRBD1. This CDR3 has 14 residues. Per the germline V gene, CDR1 is WSHSY and CDR2 is SAAADI. Germline trimming cut 7 bases from V and 4 bases from J; bases unmatched to any gene: 5. CDR3 in amino acids: CASMRDRDYNEQFF. CDR3 sequence (DNA): TGCGCCAGCATGCGGGACAGGGATTACAATGAGCAGTTCTTC.